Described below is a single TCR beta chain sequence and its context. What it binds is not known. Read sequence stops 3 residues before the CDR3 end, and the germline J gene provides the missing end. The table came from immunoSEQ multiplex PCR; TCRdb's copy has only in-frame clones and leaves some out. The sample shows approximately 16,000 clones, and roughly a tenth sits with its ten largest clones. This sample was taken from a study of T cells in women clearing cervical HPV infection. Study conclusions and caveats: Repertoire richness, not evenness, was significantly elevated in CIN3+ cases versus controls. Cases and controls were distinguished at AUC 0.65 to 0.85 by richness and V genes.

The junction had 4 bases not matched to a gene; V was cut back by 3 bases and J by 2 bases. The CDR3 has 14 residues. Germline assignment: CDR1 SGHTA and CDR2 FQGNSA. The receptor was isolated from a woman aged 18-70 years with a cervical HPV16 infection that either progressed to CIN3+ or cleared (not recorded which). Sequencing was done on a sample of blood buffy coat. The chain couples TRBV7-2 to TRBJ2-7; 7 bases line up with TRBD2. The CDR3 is CASSFGRETYEQYF. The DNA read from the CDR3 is TGTGCCAGCAGCTTCGGGCGGGAGACCTACGAG.